This TCR beta chain was recovered during a study of T cell responses to AZD1222 COVID-19 vaccine. Assay used: immunoSEQ multiplex PCR; TCRdb lists only in-frame clones, some missing. The sample contains over 110,000 clones, 85% to 90% of which appear only once. The length of the CDR3 is 15 residues. The trim removed 2 bases at V and 2 bases at J, leaving 2 bases unmatched. CDR1 and CDR2 (germline): MDHEN, SYDVKM. The chain links TRBV28 to TRBJ2-1, with 8 bases fitting TRBD2. The clonotype was recovered from an adult in good health. The source was peripheral blood, collected on day 0 of AZD1222 vaccination. CDR3 in DNA: TGTGCCAGCAGTTTAGACGGGAGGGCCTACAATGAGCAGTTCTTC. Translation gives CASSLDGRAYNEQFF.